The present TCR beta chain was sequenced within a study of cytomegalovirus exposure and HLA in healthy donors. The CDR3 is made up of 18 amino acids. Trimming took 4 bases from V and 5 from J; bases not matched to a gene: 9. Germline-derived CDR1 and CDR2 are SGHTA and FQGNSA. It was with 60 Vbeta and 13 Jbeta primers that the PCR ran. The repertoire was sequenced with immunoSEQ multiplex PCR; TCRdb's copy has only in-frame clones and lacks some. The table records 150,000 to 200,000 clones, about four fifths of them present only once. The chain recombines TRBV7-2 with TRBJ2-1, with 15 bases identical to TRBD2. Source material: PBMCs. The clonotype was recovered from a man aged 25 to 40 in good health and CMV-seropositive. CDR3 region: CASSSSGLAGGGHNEQFF. For the CDR3, the DNA is TGTGCCAGCAGCTCCTCCGGACTAGCGGGAGGGGGACACAATGAGCAGTTCTTC.